Presented here are 23 T cell receptor beta chains from one specimen sequenced in a study of blood T cell repertoires in COVID-19. Using immunoSEQ multiplex PCR, the repertoire was profiled, and TCRdb retains in-frame clones only, with some absent. The sample includes 250,000 to 400,000 clones, about 91% of them seen just once. Sequencing input: peripheral blood. The source of these receptors is a young woman with COVID-19, enrolled during active disease.

CDR3 coding DNA: TGTGCCAGCTCACCAGGCGGCCCAGACCCCCAGCATTTT. It yields the protein CASSPGGPDPQHF. This chain connects TRBV18 to TRBJ1-5; D is uncertain. With 2 bases removed from V and 10 bases from J, the gap between germline ends came to 12 bases. Germline CDR1 is KGHSH and CDR2 is LQKENI. The CDR3 consists of 13 residues.

The chain uses TRBV5-4 and TRBJ1-6; D unclear. Germline CDR1 reads SGHNT; CDR2 reads YYREEE (reference sequence). CDR3 length equals 17 residues. Trimming took 3 bases from V and 0 from J, leaving 13 bases between them. The CDR3 nucleotides are TGTGCCAGCAGCTCAAATAAACAGAGCTCCTATAATTCACCCCTCCACTTT. This codes for CASSSNKQSSYNSPLHF.

The chain recombines TRBV5-8 with TRBJ1-2, with D uncertain. The V and J ends lost 2 bases and 4 bases respectively, with 9 bases between them. The CDR3 has 13 amino acids. Germline V CDR1 and CDR2: SGHTS, YDEGEE. CDR3 sequence (DNA): TGTGCCAGCAGCTTAAACCTAATCTATGGCTACACCTTC. Protein sequence: CASSLNLIYGYTF. Full variable domain (missing parts from reference TRBV5-8 and TRBJ1-2): EAGVTQSPTHLIKTRGQQATLRCSPISGHTSVYWYQQALGLGLQFLLWYDEGEERNRGNFPPRFSGRQFPNYSSELNVNALELEDSALYLCASSLNLIYGYTFGSGTRLTVV.

The chain links TRBV6-6 to TRBJ2-1, with D perhaps matching TRBD2 (5 bases). The CDR3 is made up of 14 amino acids. Germline lookup yields CDR1 MNHNY and CDR2 SVGAGI (reference sequence). The V gene lost 8 bases and the J gene lost 0 bases, with 11 bases spanning the gap. In DNA, the CDR3 is TGTGCCAGCTCGGACTCGGGCTCCTACAATGAGCAGTTCTTC. Its protein product is CASSDSGSYNEQFF.

The chain links TRBV6-2 or TRBV6-3 to TRBJ1-5; TRBD1 is a possible D gene (5 bases). The germline V and J ends were trimmed by 5 bases and 5 bases, with 10 bases remaining between them. Germline V CDR1 and CDR2: MNHEY, SVGEGT. The CDR3 length is 13 residues. The CDR3 DNA is TGTGCCAGCAGTGACGCAGGGTATCAGCCCCAGCATTTT. Amino acids: CASSDAGYQPQHF.

CDR3 DNA sequence: TGTGCCAGCTTCACCAGGGGCAATGAGCAGTTCTTC. This translates into CASFTRGNEQFF. The J gene is TRBJ2-1, the V gene TRBV27; weak D call: TRBD1 (6 bases). There are 12 residues in the CDR3. In germline, CDR1 is MNHEY, CDR2 SMNVEV (reference sequence). V lost 8 bases, J lost 6 bases, and 11 bases lay in between.

J is TRBJ2-1 and V is TRBV5-1, with TRBD1 identical over 7 bases. CDR1 and CDR2 from the germline V gene are SGHRS and YFSETQ. V shed 4 bases and J 2 bases; nucleotides not matched to a gene: 6. This CDR3 contains 15 residues. The CDR3, as DNA: TGCGCCAGCAGCCCGTCCGGGACAGCCTACAATGAGCAGTTCTTC. Protein product: CASSPSGTAYNEQFF.

V gene TRBV4-3 combines with J gene TRBJ1-2; D not resolved. V was cut by 2 bases and J by 5 bases, with 12 bases left in between. Germline lookup yields CDR1 LGHNA and CDR2 YSLEER. There are 14 residues in the CDR3. CDR3: CASSQQNGGYGYTF. The CDR3 DNA follows: TGCGCCAGCAGCCAACAGAACGGAGGATATGGCTACACCTTC.

The chain employs TRBV10-3 and TRBJ1-1; the match to TRBD1 covers 7 bases. The CDR3 is 12 residues long. Germline V gene lookup returns CDR1 ENHRY and CDR2 SYGVKD. V shed 6 bases and J 8 bases; nucleotides not matched to a gene: 6. CDR3 sequence reads: CAISKDRVEAFF. CDR3 DNA sequence: TGTGCCATCAGCAAAGACAGGGTAGAAGCTTTCTTT.

Concerning this clone: Different DNA sequences within this sample yield the same CDR3. J is TRBJ2-7 and V is TRBV2, with a possible D match to TRBD2 (6 bases). Germline loops: CDR1 SNHLY, CDR2 FYNNEI. The CDR3 sequence is 12 residues long. Trimming stripped 6 bases from V and 3 bases from J, with 9 bases between. The CDR3 nucleotides are TGTGCCAGCAGCCTGACTAGCTACGAGCAGTACGTC. Protein sequence: CASSLTSYEQYV.

The chain carries TRBV2 and TRBJ2-2; D gene unclear. In germline, CDR1 is SNHLY, CDR2 FYNNEI. The CDR3 has 16 amino acids. Trimming took 6 bases from V and 0 from J, leaving 14 bases between them. DNA of the CDR3: TGTGCCAGCAGCCCCGACTCCCAATCGAACACCGGGGAGCTGTTTTTT. Its protein product is CASSPDSQSNTGELFF.

The V gene is TRBV24-1, the J gene TRBJ2-1, with 10 bases lining up with TRBD1. The CDR3 loop spans 16 amino acids. V trimming: 2 bases; J trimming: 2 bases; junction bases outside the gene matches: 2. Germline CDR1 KGHDR, CDR2 SFDVKD. As DNA, the CDR3 is TGTGCCACCAGTGATTCCGGGACAGGGGCCTACAATGAGCAGTTCTTC. Amino acid sequence: CATSDSGTGAYNEQFF.

V and J are TRBV6-6 and TRBJ2-7; 7 nucleotides agree with TRBD1. Germline CDR1 reads MNHNY; CDR2 reads SVGAGI (reference sequence). The CDR3 runs to 11 residues. J was trimmed by 4 bases and V by 10 bases; bases with no gene match: 4. The chain's CDR3 is CATRDSYEQYV. The CDR3 bases are TGTGCCACACGGGACAGTTACGAGCAGTACGTC.

This rearrangement joins TRBV15 to TRBJ2-2, with 9 bases matching TRBD1. Germline lookup yields CDR1 LNHNV and CDR2 YYDKDF (reference sequence). The V gene end was trimmed by 0 bases and the J gene end by 7 bases; junction bases not matched to a gene: 3. There are 15 residues in the CDR3. CDR3 residues: CATSREDRGIGELFF. CDR3 in DNA: TGTGCCACCAGCAGAGAAGACAGGGGGATCGGGGAGCTGTTTTTT.

The chain employs TRBV7-2 and TRBJ2-5; possible D gene TRBD2, 5 bases. The germline V and J ends were trimmed by 0 bases and 4 bases, with 12 bases remaining between them. The CDR3 extends over 15 amino acids. Germline V gives CDR1 SGHTA, CDR2 FQGNSA. The DNA of the CDR3 is TGTGCCAGCAGCTTAGCAGGGAGCCCGGCAGAGACCCAGTACTTC. Protein product: CASSLAGSPAETQYF.

This chain links TRBV6-4 with TRBJ1-6, with D maybe TRBD1 (5 bases). The germline V gene encodes CDR1 MRHNA and CDR2 SNTAGT. CDR3 length: 15 residues. V lost 3 bases to trimming and J lost 1 base, with 7 bases between them. The CDR3 DNA reads TGTGCCAGCAGTGAGACAGAATCCTATAATTCACCCCTCCACTTT. This codes for CASSETESYNSPLHF.

The chain is built from TRBV4-2 and TRBJ2-5; 15 nucleotides match TRBD2. Looked up from germline, CDR1 is LGHNA and CDR2 is YNFKEQ. CDR3 size: 19 residues. V gave up 0 bases and J gave up 0 bases; unmatched junction bases: 5. The DNA of the CDR3 is TGTGCCAGCAGCCAAGATGGACTAGCGGGGGGGACGTACCAAGAGACCCAGTACTTC. It translates to CASSQDGLAGGTYQETQYF.

The CDR3 region has the DNA TGTGCCAGCAGCCTCGGGGGTGGGTCAGATACGCAGTATTTT. Its protein is CASSLGGGSDTQYF. The V call is TRBV11-3, the J call TRBJ2-3, with a possible D match to TRBD2 (6 bases). The CDR3 contains 14 residues. Trimming took off 5 bases at V and 4 bases at J, with 13 bases between the two ends. Germline loops: CDR1 SGHNT, CDR2 YENEEA. Based on the CDR3 plus reference TRBV11-3 and TRBJ2-3, the full variable domain is EAGVVQSPRYKIIEKKQPVAFWCNPISGHNTLYWYLQNLGQGPELLIRYENEEAVDDSQLPKDRFSAERLKGVDSTLKIQPAELGDSAVYLCASSLGGGSDTQYFGPGTRLTVL.

The chain recombines TRBV5-5 with TRBJ1-6; 10 bases agree with TRBD1. CDR1 is SGHKS and CDR2 is YYEKEE in the germline V gene (reference sequence). Unmatched junction bases numbered 4, after V lost 0 bases and J lost 7 bases. The CDR3 contains 16 residues. The CDR3 here is CASSLGPGQGNSPLHF. Here the CDR3 DNA reads TGTGCCAGCAGCTTGGGACCGGGACAGGGGAATTCACCCCTCCACTTT.

The chain joins TRBV5-6 to TRBJ2-3; D perhaps matches TRBD2 (6 bases). Trimming removed 0 bases at V and 4 bases at J, with 9 bases between. Looked up from germline, CDR1 is SGHDT and CDR2 is YYEEEE. The CDR3 contains 14 residues. The CDR3 here is CASSLGRGPDTQYF. CDR3 in DNA: TGTGCCAGCAGCTTGGGGCGGGGACCAGATACGCAGTATTTT.

V and J are TRBV7-2 and TRBJ1-1, with TRBD1 matching 9 bases. CDR3 length equals 15 residues. The V segment lost 5 bases and the J segment 2 bases; nucleotides outside the gene matches: 6. CDR1 and CDR2 (germline): SGHTA, FQGNSA. DNA for the CDR3: TGTGCCAGCAGCCCCCGGACAGGGGAAAACACTGAAGCTTTCTTT. It translates to CASSPRTGENTEAFF.

Turning to this clone: Within the sample, other DNA sequences also encode this same CDR3. The gene calls are TRBV7-9 and TRBJ1-1, with D possibly TRBD1 on 5 matching bases. CDR1 is SEHNR, CDR2 FQNEAQ, per germline (reference sequence). Trimming stripped 0 bases from V and 1 base from J, with 9 bases between. This CDR3 has 15 amino acids. CDR3: CASSLALGGNTEAFF. For the CDR3, the DNA is TGTGCCAGCAGCTTAGCGCTCGGGGGGAACACTGAAGCTTTCTTT.

CDR3 nucleotides: TGTGCCAGCAGCATACTAGCGGGGCCCACAGATACGCAGTATTTT. Protein: CASSILAGPTDTQYF. The chain combines TRBV7-9 with TRBJ2-3; 10 bases agree with TRBD2. The CDR3 contains 15 residues. Germline V gene data show CDR1 as SEHNR and CDR2 as FQNEAQ (reference sequence). Trimming cost V 5 bases and J 2 bases; bases outside gene matches: 4.